Below, 20 T cell receptor beta chains from the same sample are listed, as sequenced in a study of neurological immune-mediated disorders. The time point here: longitudinal time-point 3. In TCRdb, the 5' RACE reads were re-called with MiXCR into one record per CDR3 protein. Seen here are tens of thousands of distinct CDR3 sequences, 4.3% observed once, and the top ten hold approximately 5.8%. What was sequenced was PBMCs. These TCRs come from a woman aged 55-75 years with multiple sclerosis.

This clonotype was seen repeatedly, ten times or more. The chain is built from TRBV5-1 and TRBJ1-1; TRBD1 agrees at 9 bases. Germline trimming cut 5 bases from V and 6 bases from J; bases unmatched to any gene: 8. CDR1 is SGHRS, CDR2 YFSETQ, per germline. This CDR3 is built from 14 residues. The CDR3: CASSYRGPSAEAFF. The CDR3 DNA is TGCGCCAGCAGTTACAGGGGGCCGTCGGCTGAAGCTTTCTTT. Full variable domain (remainder filled in from reference TRBV5-1 and TRBJ1-1): KAGVTQTPRYLIKTRGQQVTLSCSPISGHRSVSWYQQTPGQGLQFLFEYFSETQRNKGNFPGRFSGRQFSNSRSEMNVSTLELGDSALYLCASSYRGPSAEAFFGQGTRLTVV.

Of note for this clonotype: This may stem from a read error, because a much larger clone lies one nucleotide away. This chain links TRBV28 with TRBJ1-1, with TRBD1 as a possible D gene (5 bases). Germline values: CDR1 MDHEN, CDR2 SYDVKM. The CDR3 has 12 residues. The CDR3 region is CVSSLLTAKAFF. CDR3 in DNA: TGTGTCAGCAGTCTATTGACAGCGAAAGCTTTCTTT.

The chain has TRBV18 and TRBJ2-7; 7 bases align to TRBD1. This CDR3 comprises 15 residues. Germline V gives CDR1 KGHSH, CDR2 LQKENI. V lost 4 bases to trimming and J lost 2 bases; unmatched junction nucleotides: 8. CDR3 residues: CASSLKQGITYEQYF. The CDR3 bases are TGTGCCAGCTCACTCAAACAGGGGATAACCTACGAGCAGTACTTC. The full variable domain, completed using reference TRBV18 and TRBJ2-7, is NAGVMQNPRHLVRRRGQEARLRCSPMKGHSHVYWYRQLPEEGLKFMVYLQKENIIDESGMPKERFSAEFPKEGPSILRIQQVVRGDSAAYFCASSLKQGITYEQYFGPGTRLTVT.

There are many counts of this clonotype. This chain connects TRBV7-6 to TRBJ1-4; D unclear. This CDR3 has 15 amino acids. Germline CDR1 SGHVS, CDR2 FNYEAQ. Trimming shortened V by 4 bases and J by 6 bases, and 15 bases separated the two germline ends. CDR3 sequence: CASSSVGWGDEKLFF. The CDR3 DNA sequence: TGTGCCAGCAGCTCAGTGGGATGGGGAGATGAAAAACTGTTTTTT. Full variable domain (outside the CDR3, taken from reference TRBV7-6 and TRBJ1-4): GAGVSQSPRYKVTKRGQDVALRCDPISGHVSLYWYRQALGQGPEFLTYFNYEAQQDKSGLPNDRFSAERPEGSISTLTIQRTEQRDSAMYRCASSSVGWGDEKLFFGSGTQLSVL.

This clonotype appeared many times. The chain has TRBV5-1 and TRBJ1-4; D is possibly TRBD1 (6 bases). Germline V lookup: CDR1 SGHRS, CDR2 YFSETQ. V shed 0 bases and J shed 5 bases, with 11 bases lying between them. The CDR3 consists of 15 residues. The CDR3 nucleotides are TGCGCCAGCAGCTTGGGGACAGCCGAGAATGAAAAACTGTTTTTT. Its protein product is CASSLGTAENEKLFF.

This clonotype was counted ten times or more. This chain joins TRBV7-9 and TRBJ2-7; no clear D. Germline V CDR1 and CDR2: SEHNR, FQNEAQ (reference sequence). The CDR3 spans 13 residues. V shed 1 base and J shed 3 bases, with 7 bases lying between them. CDR3 sequence (DNA): TGTGCCAGCAGCTTAGTAGCCCACTACGAGCAGTACTTC. Encoded protein: CASSLVAHYEQYF.

There are many counts of this clonotype. The V gene is TRBV6-5, the J gene TRBJ1-6, with 8 bases fitting TRBD1. V shed 6 bases and J 8 bases; nucleotides not matched to a gene: 9. CDR1 is MNHEY, CDR2 SVGAGI, per germline. The CDR3 sequence is 15 residues long. DNA for the CDR3: TGTGCCAGCAGAGGACAGGGAGATTCTTATTCACCCCTCCACTTT. Translating gives CASRGQGDSYSPLHF.

This clonotype has at least ten counts. The chain employs TRBV7-9 and TRBJ1-4; 7 nucleotides align to TRBD1. V dropped 6 bases and J dropped 5; count of bases not matched to a gene: 9. Germline CDR1 reads SEHNR; CDR2 reads FQNEAQ (reference sequence). The CDR3 spans 15 residues. In DNA form, the CDR3 reads TGTGCCAGCAGTCTAGTGGCAGGGGGGAATGAAAAACTGTTTTTT. Translation gives CASSLVAGGNEKLFF.

This clonotype was seen at least ten times. The gene calls are TRBV27 and TRBJ1-5; no clear D gene. Germline-derived CDR1 and CDR2 are MNHEY and SMNVEV (reference sequence). This CDR3 has 13 residues. Trimming removed 6 bases from V and 7 bases from J, with 13 bases in between. The CDR3 loop reads CASSVKPPQPQHF. The CDR3 DNA reads as TGTGCCAGCAGCGTCAAACCCCCACAGCCCCAGCATTTT.

This clonotype was recorded many times. The chain recombines TRBV6-1 with TRBJ2-5, with no clear D. The CDR3 runs to 13 residues. Looked up from germline, CDR1 is MNHNS and CDR2 is SASEGT. Trimming pared 10 bases from V and 5 bases from J, leaving 17 bases between. CDR3 protein: CATRTRLGETQYF. The CDR3 DNA follows: TGTGCCACGAGGACCCGTTTAGGGGAGACCCAGTACTTC.

There are many counts of this clonotype. The gene calls are TRBV6-4 and TRBJ2-2, with TRBD1 matching over 7 bases. The length of the CDR3 is 15 residues. Germline-derived CDR1 and CDR2 are MRHNA and SNTAGT. V dropped 5 bases and J dropped 3; count of bases not matched to a gene: 6. The CDR3 loop reads CASSRQGFDTGELFF. The CDR3 coding sequence is TGTGCCAGCAGTCGACAGGGCTTCGACACCGGGGAGCTGTTTTTT.

This clonotype was recorded many times. This chain uses TRBV12-3 or TRBV12-4 with TRBJ1-2, with 11 bases lining up with TRBD1. V dropped 5 bases and J dropped 2; count of bases not matched to a gene: 10. This CDR3 comprises 17 residues. In nucleotides, the CDR3 is TGTGCCAGCAGTGCCAGCCTAGGGACAGGGGGAAACTATGGCTACACCTTC. Translating it yields CASSASLGTGGNYGYTF.

This clonotype was seen at least ten times. The chain employs TRBV28 and TRBJ1-5, with TRBD1 identical over 8 bases. The germline gives CDR1 MDHEN, CDR2 SYDVKM. The CDR3 has 15 amino acids. V shed 6 bases and J 9 bases; nucleotides not matched to a gene: 13. CDR3 sequence reads: CASSQGGTGVWPQHF. Written as DNA, the CDR3 is TGTGCCAGCAGCCAAGGGGGGACAGGTGTTTGGCCCCAGCATTTT.

This clonotype showed up many times. V and J are TRBV19 and TRBJ2-1; TRBD2 aligns across 8 bases. With V trimmed by 3 bases and J by 15 bases, 10 bases remained unmatched. The germline gives CDR1 LNHDA, CDR2 SQIVND (reference sequence). The CDR3 contains 13 residues. CDR3 coding DNA: TGTGCCAGTAGTATCGGGAGGGTCCCCGTAAGGTTCTTC. Protein product: CASSIGRVPVRFF.

Ten or more counts support this clonotype. This chain links TRBV11-2 with TRBJ2-1; 10 positions match TRBD1. The length of the CDR3 is 13 residues. V gave up 5 bases and J gave up 13 bases; unmatched junction bases: 8. Germline assignment: CDR1 SGHAT and CDR2 FQNNGV. The DNA for the CDR3 is TGTGCCAGCAGCGCCAACCGGGACAGGGGTCAGTTCTTC. Translated: CASSANRDRGQFF.

This clonotype showed up many times. The V and J genes are TRBV12-3 or TRBV12-4 and TRBJ2-7; possibly TRBD1 for D (6 bases). The CDR3 totals 14 residues. V was clipped by 3 bases and J by 3 bases, with 12 bases between them. CDR3 sequence: CASSFGQIYYEQYF. The CDR3 nucleotides are TGTGCCAGCAGTTTTGGACAGATTTACTACGAGCAGTACTTC.

This clonotype was detected ten times or more. The chain is built from TRBV5-1 and TRBJ2-4, with 7 bases identical to TRBD1. V gave up 5 bases and J gave up 6 bases; unmatched junction bases: 8. The CDR3 has 14 amino acids. CDR1 SGHRS and CDR2 YFSETQ come from the germline V gene. CDR3 DNA sequence: TGCGCCAGCAGGGAAACCACAGGGGTAAACATTCAGTACTTC. The encoded protein is CASRETTGVNIQYF.

This clonotype is labeled as medium-sized (0.01 to 0.1%). This sequence joins TRBV20-1 and TRBJ2-7, with D unresolved. V shed 0 bases and J shed 6 bases, with 15 bases lying between them. The length of the CDR3 is 14 residues. Per the germline V gene, CDR1 is DFQATT and CDR2 is SNEGSKA (reference sequence). In nucleotides, the CDR3 is TGCAGTGCTAGAGATCGGACCGAAGTAACCGAGCAGTACTTC. This translates into CSARDRTEVTEQYF.

This clonotype was found many times. This chain links TRBV29-1 with TRBJ2-3; maybe TRBD2 (6 bases). Trimming stripped 7 bases from V and 8 bases from J, with 13 bases between. The germline CDR1 and CDR2 sequences are SQVTM and ANQGSEA. The CDR3 is made up of 11 amino acids. Here the CDR3 DNA reads TGCAGCGGGGGGGAGGATGGTACGCAGTATTTT. Its protein is CSGGEDGTQYF.

The J gene is TRBJ2-1, the V gene TRBV18; no clear D gene. V was pared by 3 bases and J by 0 bases, with 9 bases between. Per the germline V gene, CDR1 is KGHSH and CDR2 is LQKENI. This CDR3 region has 15 residues. The CDR3 spells CASSPDQSSYNEQFF. The CDR3, as DNA: TGTGCCAGCTCACCTGACCAGAGCTCCTACAATGAGCAGTTCTTC.